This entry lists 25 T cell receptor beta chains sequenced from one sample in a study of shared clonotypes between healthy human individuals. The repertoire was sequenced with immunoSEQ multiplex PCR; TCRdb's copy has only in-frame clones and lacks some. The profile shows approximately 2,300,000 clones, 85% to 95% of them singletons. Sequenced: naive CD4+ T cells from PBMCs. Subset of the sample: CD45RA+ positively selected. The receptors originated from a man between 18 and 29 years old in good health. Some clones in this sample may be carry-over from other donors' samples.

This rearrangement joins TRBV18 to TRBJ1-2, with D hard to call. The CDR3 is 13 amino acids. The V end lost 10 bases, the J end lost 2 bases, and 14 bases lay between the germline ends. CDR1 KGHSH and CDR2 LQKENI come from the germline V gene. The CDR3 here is CATTGSTNYGYTF. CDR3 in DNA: TGTGCCACCACCGGGTCCACGAACTATGGCTACACCTTC.

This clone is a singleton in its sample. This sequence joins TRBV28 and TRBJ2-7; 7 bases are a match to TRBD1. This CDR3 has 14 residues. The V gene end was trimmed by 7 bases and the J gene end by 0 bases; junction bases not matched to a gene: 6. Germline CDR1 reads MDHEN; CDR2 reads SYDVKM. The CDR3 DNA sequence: TGTGCCAGCACAACACAGGGGAGCTCCTACGAGCAGTACTTC. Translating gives CASTTQGSSYEQYF. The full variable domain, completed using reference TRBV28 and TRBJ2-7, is DVKVTQSSRYLVKRTGEKVFLECVQDMDHENMFWYRQDPGLGLRLIYFSYDVKMKEKGDIPEGYSVSREKKERFSLILESASTNQTSMYLCASTTQGSSYEQYFGPGTRLTVT.

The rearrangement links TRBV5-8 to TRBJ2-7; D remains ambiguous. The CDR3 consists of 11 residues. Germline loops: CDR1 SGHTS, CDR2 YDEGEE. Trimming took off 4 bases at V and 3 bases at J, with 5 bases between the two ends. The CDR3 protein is CASSNFYEQYF. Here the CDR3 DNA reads TGTGCCAGCAGCAACTTCTACGAGCAGTACTTC.

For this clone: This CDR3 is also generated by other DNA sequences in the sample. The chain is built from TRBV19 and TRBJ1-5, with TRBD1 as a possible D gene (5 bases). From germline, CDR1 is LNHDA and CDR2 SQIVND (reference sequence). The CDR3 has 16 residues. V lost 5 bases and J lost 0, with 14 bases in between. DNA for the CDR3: TGTGCCAGTAGTTCCCGGGACGGGTATAGCAATCAGCCCCAGCATTTT. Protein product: CASSSRDGYSNQPQHF.

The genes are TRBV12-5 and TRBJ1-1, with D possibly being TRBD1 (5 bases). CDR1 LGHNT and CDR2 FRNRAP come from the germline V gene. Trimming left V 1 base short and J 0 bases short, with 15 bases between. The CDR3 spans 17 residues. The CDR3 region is CASGLETPGHLNTEAFF. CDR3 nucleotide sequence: TGTGCTAGTGGTTTGGAAACCCCCGGACACTTGAACACTGAAGCTTTCTTT.

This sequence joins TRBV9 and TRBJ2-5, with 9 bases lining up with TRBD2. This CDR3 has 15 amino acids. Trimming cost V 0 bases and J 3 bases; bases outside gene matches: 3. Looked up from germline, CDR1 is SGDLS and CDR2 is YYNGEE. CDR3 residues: CASSVGGGREETQYF. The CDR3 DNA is TGTGCCAGCAGCGTAGGGGGCGGGAGGGAAGAGACCCAGTACTTC. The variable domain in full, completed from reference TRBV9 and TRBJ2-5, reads DSGVTQTPKHLITATGQRVTLRCSPRSGDLSVYWYQQSLDQGLQFLIQYYNGEERAKGNILERFSAQQFPDLHSELNLSSLELGDSALYFCASSVGGGREETQYFGPGTRLLVL.

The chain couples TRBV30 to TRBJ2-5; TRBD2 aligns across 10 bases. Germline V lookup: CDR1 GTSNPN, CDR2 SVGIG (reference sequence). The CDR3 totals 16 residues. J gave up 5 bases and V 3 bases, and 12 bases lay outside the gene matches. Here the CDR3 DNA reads TGTGCCTGGAGCGTAGCCCGAACTAGCGGGATCGAGACCCAGTACTTC. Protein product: CAWSVARTSGIETQYF.

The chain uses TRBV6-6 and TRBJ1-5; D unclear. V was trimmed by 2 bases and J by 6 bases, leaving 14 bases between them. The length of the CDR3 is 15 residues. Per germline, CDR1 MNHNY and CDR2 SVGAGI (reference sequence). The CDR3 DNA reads TGTGCCAGCAGTTACGGGTGGGGAGCTTCTCAGCCCCAGCATTTT. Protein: CASSYGWGASQPQHF.

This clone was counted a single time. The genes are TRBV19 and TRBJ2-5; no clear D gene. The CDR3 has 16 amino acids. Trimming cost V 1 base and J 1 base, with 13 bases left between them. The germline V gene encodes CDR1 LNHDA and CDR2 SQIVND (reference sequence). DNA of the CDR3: TGTGCCAGTAGTATAGGGACCGTGGCCGTCCAAGAGACCCAGTACTTC. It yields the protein CASSIGTVAVQETQYF.

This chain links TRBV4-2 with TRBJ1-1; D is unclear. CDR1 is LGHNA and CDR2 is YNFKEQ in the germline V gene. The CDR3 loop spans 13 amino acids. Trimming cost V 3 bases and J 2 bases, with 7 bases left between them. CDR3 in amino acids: CASSHGPNTEAFF. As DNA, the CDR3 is TGTGCCAGCAGCCACGGACCAAACACTGAAGCTTTCTTT.

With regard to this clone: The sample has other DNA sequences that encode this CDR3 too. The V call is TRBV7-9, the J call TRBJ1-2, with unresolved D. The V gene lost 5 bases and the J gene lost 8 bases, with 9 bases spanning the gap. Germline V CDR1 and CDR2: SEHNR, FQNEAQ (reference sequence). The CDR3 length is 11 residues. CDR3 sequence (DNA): TGTGCCAGCAGCCGAGCATTAGGCTACACCTTC. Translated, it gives CASSRALGYTF. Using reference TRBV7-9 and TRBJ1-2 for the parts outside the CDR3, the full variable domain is DTGVSQNPRHKITKRGQNVTFRCDPISEHNRLYWYRQTLGQGPEFLTYFQNEAQLEKSRLLSDRFSAERPKGSFSTLEIQRTEQGDSAMYLCASSRALGYTFGSGTRLTVV.

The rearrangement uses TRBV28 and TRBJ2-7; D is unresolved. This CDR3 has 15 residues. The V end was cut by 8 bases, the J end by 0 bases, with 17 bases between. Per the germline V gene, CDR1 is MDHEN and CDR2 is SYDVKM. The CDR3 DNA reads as TGTGCCAGCGGAGAAAGTTCCCTTAACTCCTACGAGCAGTACTTC. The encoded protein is CASGESSLNSYEQYF.

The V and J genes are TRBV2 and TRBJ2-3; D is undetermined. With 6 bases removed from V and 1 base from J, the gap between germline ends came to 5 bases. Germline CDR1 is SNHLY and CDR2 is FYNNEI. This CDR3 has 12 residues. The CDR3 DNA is TGTGCCAGCAGGCCACGCACAGATACGCAGTATTTT. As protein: CASRPRTDTQYF.

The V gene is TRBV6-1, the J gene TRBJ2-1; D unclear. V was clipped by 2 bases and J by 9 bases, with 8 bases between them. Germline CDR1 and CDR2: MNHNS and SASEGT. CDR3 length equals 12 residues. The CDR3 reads CASSEWATEQFF. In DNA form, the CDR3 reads TGTGCCAGCAGTGAATGGGCCACTGAGCAGTTCTTC.

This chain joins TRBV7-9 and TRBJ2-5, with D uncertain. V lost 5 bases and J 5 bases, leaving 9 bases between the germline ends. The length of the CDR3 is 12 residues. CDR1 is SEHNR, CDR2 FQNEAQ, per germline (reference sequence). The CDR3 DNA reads TGTGCCAGCAGCCACGTGAGGGAGACCCAGTACTTC. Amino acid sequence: CASSHVRETQYF.

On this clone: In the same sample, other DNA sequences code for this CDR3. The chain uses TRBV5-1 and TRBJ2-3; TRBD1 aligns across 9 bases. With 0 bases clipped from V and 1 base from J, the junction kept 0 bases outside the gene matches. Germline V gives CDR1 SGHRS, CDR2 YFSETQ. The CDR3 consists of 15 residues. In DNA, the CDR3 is TGCGCCAGCAGCTTGGGGACAGGGGGCACAGATACGCAGTATTTT. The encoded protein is CASSLGTGGTDTQYF.

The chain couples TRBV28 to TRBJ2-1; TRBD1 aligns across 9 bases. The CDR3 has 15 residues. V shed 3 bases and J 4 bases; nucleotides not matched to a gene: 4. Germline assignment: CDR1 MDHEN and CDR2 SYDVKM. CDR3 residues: CASSFLGTGYNEQFF. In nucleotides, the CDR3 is TGTGCCAGCAGTTTTCTTGGGACAGGGTACAATGAGCAGTTCTTC.

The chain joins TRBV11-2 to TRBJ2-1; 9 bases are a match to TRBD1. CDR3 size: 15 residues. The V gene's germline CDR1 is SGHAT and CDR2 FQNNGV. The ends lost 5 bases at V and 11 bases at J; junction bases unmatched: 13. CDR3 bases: TGTGCCAGCAGCGACAGGGGGACTCCCGGGCGGCAGCAGTTCTTC. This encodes CASSDRGTPGRQQFF.

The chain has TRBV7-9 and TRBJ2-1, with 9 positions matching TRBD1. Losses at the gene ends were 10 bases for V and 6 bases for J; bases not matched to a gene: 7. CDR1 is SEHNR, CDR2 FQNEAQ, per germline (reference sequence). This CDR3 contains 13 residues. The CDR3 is CAITDRGLNEQFF. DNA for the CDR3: TGTGCCATTACGGACAGGGGTCTCAATGAGCAGTTCTTC.

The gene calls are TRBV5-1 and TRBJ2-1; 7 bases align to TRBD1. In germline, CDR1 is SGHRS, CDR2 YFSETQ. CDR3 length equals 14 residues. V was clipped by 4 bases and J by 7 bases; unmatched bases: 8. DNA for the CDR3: TGCGCCAGCAGCGTGGGACAGAGTCCGAATGAGCAGTTCTTC. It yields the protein CASSVGQSPNEQFF.

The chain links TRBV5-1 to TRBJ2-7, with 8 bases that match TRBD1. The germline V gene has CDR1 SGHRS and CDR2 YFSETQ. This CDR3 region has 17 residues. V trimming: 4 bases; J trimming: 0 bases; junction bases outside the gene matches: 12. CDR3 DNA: TGCGCCAGCAGCGCCTGGTACGGGACAGGTAGCTCCTACGAGCAGTACTTC. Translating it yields CASSAWYGTGSSYEQYF.

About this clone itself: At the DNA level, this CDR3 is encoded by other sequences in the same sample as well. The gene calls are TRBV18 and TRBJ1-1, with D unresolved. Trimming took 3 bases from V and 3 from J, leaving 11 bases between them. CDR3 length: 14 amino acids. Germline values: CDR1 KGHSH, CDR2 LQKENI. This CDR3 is CASSPLEGYTEAFF. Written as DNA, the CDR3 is TGTGCCAGCTCACCGCTAGAGGGCTACACTGAAGCTTTCTTT.

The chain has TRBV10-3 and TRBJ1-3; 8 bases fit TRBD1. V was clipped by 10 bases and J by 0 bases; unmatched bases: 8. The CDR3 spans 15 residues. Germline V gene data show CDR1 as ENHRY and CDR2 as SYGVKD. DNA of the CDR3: TGTGCCACCCGGGACAGGCGCGACTCTGGAAACACCATATATTTT. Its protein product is CATRDRRDSGNTIYF.

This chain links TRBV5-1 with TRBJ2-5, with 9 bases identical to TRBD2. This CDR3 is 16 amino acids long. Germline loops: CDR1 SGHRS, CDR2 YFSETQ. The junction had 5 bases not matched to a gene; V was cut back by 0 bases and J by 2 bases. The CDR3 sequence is CASSLVPSGTQETQYF. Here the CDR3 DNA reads TGCGCCAGCAGCTTGGTCCCTAGCGGGACACAAGAGACCCAGTACTTC.

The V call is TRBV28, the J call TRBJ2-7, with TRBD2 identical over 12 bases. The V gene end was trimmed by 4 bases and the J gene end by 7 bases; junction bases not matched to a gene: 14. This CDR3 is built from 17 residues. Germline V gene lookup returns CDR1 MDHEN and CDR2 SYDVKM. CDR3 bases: TGTGCCAGCAGTTCCCTAGCGGGAGGGCCGCCGGTGGATGAGCAGTACTTC. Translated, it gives CASSSLAGGPPVDEQYF. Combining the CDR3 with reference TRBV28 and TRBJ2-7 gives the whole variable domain DVKVTQSSRYLVKRTGEKVFLECVQDMDHENMFWYRQDPGLGLRLIYFSYDVKMKEKGDIPEGYSVSREKKERFSLILESASTNQTSMYLCASSSLAGGPPVDEQYFGPGTRLTVT.